Presented here are 6 T cell receptor beta chains from one specimen sequenced in a study of cytomegalovirus exposure and HLA in healthy donors. The PCR used 60 Vbeta and 13 Jbeta primers. Repertoires were generated with immunoSEQ multiplex PCR, while TCRdb's copy carries only in-frame clones and drops some. The sample shows about 160,000 clones, 75% to 80% of them seen only once. Sequencing was done on a sample of PBMCs. The receptors here all came from a woman in her thirties or forties in good health and CMV-seronegative.

This clone occurred a few times. CDR3 DNA: TGTGCCAGCAGGACAGGGGGCGACTATGGCTACACCTTC. This encodes CASRTGGDYGYTF. This sequence joins TRBV6-1 and TRBJ1-2; 10 nucleotides match TRBD1. Germline-derived CDR1 and CDR2 are MNHNS and SASEGT. The V gene end was trimmed by 6 bases and the J gene end by 3 bases; junction bases not matched to a gene: 1. There are 13 residues in the CDR3.

This clone was recorded once. J is TRBJ2-2 and V is TRBV5-1, with a weak D call TRBD1 (5 bases). Trimming removed 0 bases from V and 4 bases from J, with 13 bases in between. The germline V gene encodes CDR1 SGHRS and CDR2 YFSETQ. This CDR3 spans 16 amino acids. This CDR3 reads CASSLVAGSLTGELFF. As DNA, the CDR3 is TGCGCCAGCAGCTTGGTAGCAGGGTCTCTCACCGGGGAGCTGTTTTTT.

In this sample, this clone turned up a few times. This chain joins TRBV5-4 and TRBJ1-1; a weak D match, TRBD1 (6 bases). Germline assignment: CDR1 SGHNT and CDR2 YYREEE (reference sequence). The CDR3 length is 16 residues. Trimming pared 4 bases from V and 3 bases from J, leaving 19 bases between. CDR3 sequence (DNA): TGTGCCAGCAGCGAGGGGGGGTCGGACGGGTACACTGAAGCTTTCTTT. Translating it yields CASSEGGSDGYTEAFF.

The V call is TRBV25-1, the J call TRBJ2-5, with 10 positions matching TRBD2. The CDR3 extends over 15 amino acids. With 8 bases clipped from V and 5 bases from J, the junction kept 11 bases outside the gene matches. Germline V gene sequence: CDR1 MGHDK, CDR2 SYGVNS. The CDR3 bases are TGTGCCAGCGGGGATGAGCGGGGGGGCAGTGAGACCCAGTACTTC. Protein sequence: CASGDERGGSETQYF.

This sequence joins TRBV6-5 and TRBJ2-3; TRBD1 matches 10 bases. The trim removed 6 bases at V and 4 bases at J, leaving 7 bases unmatched. The CDR3 has 15 amino acids. CDR1 is MNHEY, CDR2 SVGAGI, per germline. CDR3 protein: CASSWDRGIPDTQYF. In nucleotides, the CDR3 is TGTGCCAGCAGCTGGGACAGGGGCATCCCAGATACGCAGTATTTT.

Note on this clone: One junction end disagrees with the germline gene, perhaps due to a read error. The chain's CDR3 is CSSSSVAGGPETQYF. CDR3 sequence (DNA): TGTTCCAGCAGTTCGGTAGCGGGGGGGCCTGAGACCCAGTACTTC. The rearrangement joins TRBV7-9 to TRBJ2-5, with 11 bases aligning to TRBD2. The CDR3 extends over 15 amino acids. Germline loops: CDR1 SEHNR, CDR2 FQNEAQ (reference sequence).